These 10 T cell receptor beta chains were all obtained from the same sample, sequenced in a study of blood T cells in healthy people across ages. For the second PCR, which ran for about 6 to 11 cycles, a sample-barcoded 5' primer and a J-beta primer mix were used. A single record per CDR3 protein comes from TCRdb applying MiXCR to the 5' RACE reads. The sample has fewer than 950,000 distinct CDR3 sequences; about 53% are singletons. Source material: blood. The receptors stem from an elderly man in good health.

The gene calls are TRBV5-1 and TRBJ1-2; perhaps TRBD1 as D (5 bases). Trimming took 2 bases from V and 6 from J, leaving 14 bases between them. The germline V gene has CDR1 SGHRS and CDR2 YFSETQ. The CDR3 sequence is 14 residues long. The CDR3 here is CASSFGTDVHGYTF. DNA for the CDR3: TGCGCCAGCAGCTTCGGGACCGATGTGCATGGCTACACCTTC.

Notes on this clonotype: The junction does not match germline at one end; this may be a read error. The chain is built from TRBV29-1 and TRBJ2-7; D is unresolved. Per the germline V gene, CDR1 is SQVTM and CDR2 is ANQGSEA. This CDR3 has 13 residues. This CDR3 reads CSGEVTGIYEQYF. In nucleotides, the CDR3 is TGCAGCGGTGAAGTTACGGGTATCTACGAGCAGTACTTC.

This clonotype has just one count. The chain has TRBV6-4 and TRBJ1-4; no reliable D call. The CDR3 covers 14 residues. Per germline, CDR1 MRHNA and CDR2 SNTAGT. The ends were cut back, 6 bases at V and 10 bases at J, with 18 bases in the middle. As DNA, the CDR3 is TGTGCCAGCAGCGTGGTCCCTTCCATGGGAAAACTGTTTTTT. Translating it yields CASSVVPSMGKLFF.

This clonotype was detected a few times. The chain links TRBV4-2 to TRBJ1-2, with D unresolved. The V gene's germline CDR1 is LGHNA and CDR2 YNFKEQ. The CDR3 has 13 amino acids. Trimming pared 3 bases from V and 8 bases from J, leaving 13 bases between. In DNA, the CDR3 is TGTGCCAGCAGCCACCAGGACGCCTGGGGCTACACCTTC. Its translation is CASSHQDAWGYTF.

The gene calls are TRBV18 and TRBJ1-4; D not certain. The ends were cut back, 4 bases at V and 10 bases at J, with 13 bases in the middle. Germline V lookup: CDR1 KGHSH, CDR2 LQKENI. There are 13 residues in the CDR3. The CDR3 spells CASSRASEGKLFF. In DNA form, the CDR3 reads TGTGCCAGCTCACGGGCCAGCGAAGGAAAACTGTTTTTT.

As DNA, the CDR3 is TGTGCCAGCAGTCTCTCACTCTACTCTAGGGGGCGCATGGCTGAAGCTTTCTTT. Translating gives CASSLSLYSRGRMAEAFF. This sequence joins TRBV6-1 and TRBJ1-1; 7 bases map to TRBD1. The CDR3 totals 18 residues. Germline CDR1 and CDR2: MNHNS and SASEGT. The V gene end was trimmed by 5 bases and the J gene end by 6 bases; junction bases not matched to a gene: 21.

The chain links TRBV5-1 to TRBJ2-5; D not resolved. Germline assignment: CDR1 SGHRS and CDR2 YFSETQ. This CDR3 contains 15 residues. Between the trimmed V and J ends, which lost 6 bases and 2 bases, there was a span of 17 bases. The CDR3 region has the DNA TGCGCCAGCACTATCCGTCTCCCCGGGCAAGAGACCCAGTACTTC. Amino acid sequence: CASTIRLPGQETQYF.

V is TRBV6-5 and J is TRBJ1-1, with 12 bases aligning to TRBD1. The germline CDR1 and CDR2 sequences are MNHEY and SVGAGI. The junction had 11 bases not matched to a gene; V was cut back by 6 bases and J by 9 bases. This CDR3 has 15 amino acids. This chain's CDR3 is CASRGGQGAMRQAFF. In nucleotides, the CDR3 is TGTGCCAGCAGAGGGGGACAGGGGGCGATGCGGCAAGCTTTCTTT.

The CDR3 region has the DNA TGTGCCAGCAGCTTAGGGGCGGGAGCGGACAATGAGCAGTTCTTC. Amino acids: CASSLGAGADNEQFF. The chain links TRBV7-9 to TRBJ2-1; 7 positions match TRBD2. With 1 base clipped from V and 5 bases from J, the junction kept 5 bases outside the gene matches. Germline V gene data show CDR1 as SEHNR and CDR2 as FQNEAQ (reference sequence). The CDR3 loop spans 15 amino acids.

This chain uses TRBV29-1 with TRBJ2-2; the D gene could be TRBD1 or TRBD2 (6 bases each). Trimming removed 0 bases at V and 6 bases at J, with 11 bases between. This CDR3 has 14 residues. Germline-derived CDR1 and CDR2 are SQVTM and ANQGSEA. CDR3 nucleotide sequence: TGCAGCGTTGAAGAGCCGGAGGGGGCCGGGGAGCTGTTTTTT. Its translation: CSVEEPEGAGELFF.